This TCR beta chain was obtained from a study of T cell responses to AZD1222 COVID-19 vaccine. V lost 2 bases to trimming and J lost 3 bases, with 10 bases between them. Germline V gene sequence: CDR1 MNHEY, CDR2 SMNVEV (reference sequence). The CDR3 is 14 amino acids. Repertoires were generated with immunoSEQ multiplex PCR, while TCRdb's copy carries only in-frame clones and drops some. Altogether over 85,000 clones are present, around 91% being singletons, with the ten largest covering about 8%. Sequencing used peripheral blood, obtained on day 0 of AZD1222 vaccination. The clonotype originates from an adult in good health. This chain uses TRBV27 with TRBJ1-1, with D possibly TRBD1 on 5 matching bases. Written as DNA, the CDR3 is TGTGCCAGCAGTTTAGGGGGAGTGGACACTGAAGCTTTCTTT. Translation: CASSLGGVDTEAFF.